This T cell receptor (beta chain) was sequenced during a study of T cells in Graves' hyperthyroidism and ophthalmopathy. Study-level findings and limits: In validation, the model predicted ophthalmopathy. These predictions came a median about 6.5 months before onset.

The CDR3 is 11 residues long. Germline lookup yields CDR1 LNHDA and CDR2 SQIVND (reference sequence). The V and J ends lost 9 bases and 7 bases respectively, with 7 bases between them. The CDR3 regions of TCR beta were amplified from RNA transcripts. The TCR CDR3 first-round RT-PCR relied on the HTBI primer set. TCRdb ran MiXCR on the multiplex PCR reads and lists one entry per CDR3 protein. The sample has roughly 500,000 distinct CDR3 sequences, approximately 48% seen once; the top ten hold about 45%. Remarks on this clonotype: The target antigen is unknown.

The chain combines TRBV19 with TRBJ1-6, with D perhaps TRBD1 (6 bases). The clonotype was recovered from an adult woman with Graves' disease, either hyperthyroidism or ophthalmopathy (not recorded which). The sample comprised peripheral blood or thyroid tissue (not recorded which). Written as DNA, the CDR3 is TGTGCCAGACAGGGAAATTCACCCCTCCACTTT. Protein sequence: CARQGNSPLHF.